What follows describes a single TCR beta chain. The antigen remains unidentified. One end of the junction does not line up with germline, which may come from a read error. The record originates from a study of blood T cells in healthy people across ages. A sample-barcoded 5' primer and a J-beta primer mix were used in a second PCR of about 7 to 12 cycles. Each sample provided no less than 2.5 million CDR3-containing paired-end reads. Each CDR3 protein is one row after TCRdb ran MiXCR on the 5' RACE reads. The profile shows about 780,000 distinct CDR3 sequences, about 42% of them singletons. Overall study results and limits: Both naive CD4+ cell counts and diversity were greater in long-lived donors than in aged donors.

In germline, CDR1 is DFQATT, CDR2 SNEGSKA (reference sequence). The CDR3 is 14 residues long. Input material: blood. The clonotype originates from a man aged 80 or over in good health. V is TRBV20-1 and J is TRBJ1-2; D gene ambiguous. DNA of the CDR3: TGCAGTGCTAGAGAATCCGGTGGTGACTATGGCTGCACCTTC. Its translation: CSARESGGDYGCTF.